Listed here are 17 T cell receptor beta chains from one sample, sequenced in a study of long-term antiretroviral therapy in people with HIV. Sequencing relied on immunoSEQ assay v3.0, run at survey level. Profiled with immunoSEQ multiplex PCR; TCRdb holds only in-frame clones, not every one. Found here are over 25,000 clones, about 87% of them singletons; the top ten hold about 8.3%. The source material was unsorted PBMCs, sampled 3.2 years before starting antiretroviral therapy. These receptors were obtained from a man aged 50 or older with HIV.

This chain connects TRBV10-1 to TRBJ2-2; 8 bases line up with TRBD1. CDR1 is WNHNN, CDR2 SYGVQD, per germline (reference sequence). Losses at the gene ends were 4 bases for V and 4 bases for J; bases not matched to a gene: 5. The CDR3 covers 15 residues. CDR3 sequence: CASSADRAGTGELFF. The CDR3, as DNA: TGCGCCAGCAGTGCGGACAGGGCGGGCACCGGGGAGCTGTTTTTT.

In its sample, this clone was seen once. A junction boundary mismatches the germline segment, possibly from a read error. V is TRBV6-4 and J is TRBJ2-2, with a tentative D call TRBD2 (5 bases). CDR1 and CDR2 from the germline V gene are MRHNA and SNTAGT. The CDR3 extends over 15 amino acids. The DNA of the CDR3 is TGTGCCAGCAGTGACCTTGGACTCAACAGCGGGGAGCTGTTTTTT. It is translated as CASSDLGLNSGELFF.

The V gene is TRBV28, the J gene TRBJ1-5; D call uncertain. Germline values: CDR1 MDHEN, CDR2 SYDVKM. Trimming took 1 base from V and 9 from J, leaving 13 bases between them. The CDR3 is 14 residues long. This CDR3 reads CASSLSGPGLPQHF. Here the CDR3 DNA reads TGTGCCAGCAGTTTATCAGGTCCCGGTCTGCCCCAGCATTTT.

This clone was detected only once. The chain joins TRBV27 to TRBJ2-7, with D perhaps matching TRBD1 (6 bases). Germline V gene lookup returns CDR1 MNHEY and CDR2 SMNVEV (reference sequence). V was clipped by 6 bases and J by 2 bases, with 11 bases between them. This CDR3 is 13 amino acids long. The CDR3 is CASRPGQTYEQYF. In DNA, the CDR3 is TGTGCCAGCAGACCCGGACAGACCTACGAGCAGTACTTC.

J is TRBJ1-6 and V is TRBV19; D not resolved. Trimming pared 3 bases from V and 7 bases from J, leaving 13 bases between. The CDR3 has 15 amino acids. Germline CDR1 is LNHDA and CDR2 is SQIVND (reference sequence). The DNA for the CDR3 is TGTGCCAGTAGTATTTCCGCAGACATCAATTCACCCCTCCACTTT. This encodes CASSISADINSPLHF.

V usage is TRBV5-4 and J usage is TRBJ2-7; perhaps TRBD1 as D (5 bases). Trimming cost V 4 bases and J 3 bases, with 17 bases left between them. The CDR3 has 15 amino acids. Germline assignment: CDR1 SGHNT and CDR2 YYREEE (reference sequence). The CDR3 loop reads CASSPQGRGYYEQYF. The CDR3 nucleotides read TGTGCCAGCAGCCCCCAGGGTAGGGGTTACTACGAGCAGTACTTC.

The chain employs TRBV28 and TRBJ2-3; D might be TRBD2 (6 bases). Trimming cost V 6 bases and J 6 bases, with 19 bases left between them. This CDR3 region has 15 residues. The germline CDR1 and CDR2 sequences are MDHEN and SYDVKM. The CDR3 DNA sequence: TGTGCCAGCAGATTGGGCGGGGCCCGTCTTGATACGCAGTATTTT. Translating gives CASRLGGARLDTQYF.

The J gene is TRBJ2-2, the V gene TRBV18; D possibly corresponds to TRBD2 (6 bases). The CDR3 runs to 14 residues. Per the germline V gene, CDR1 is KGHSH and CDR2 is LQKENI. V was pared by 6 bases and J by 3 bases, with 11 bases between. CDR3 sequence (DNA): TGTGCCAGCTCCCCCGGGGAGGACACCGGGGAGCTGTTTTTT. Its protein is CASSPGEDTGELFF.

The V call is TRBV11-2, the J call TRBJ1-4; 9 positions match TRBD1. The CDR3 totals 18 residues. V shed 1 base, J shed 1 base, and the junction held 7 bases outside the gene matches. The germline V gene has CDR1 SGHAT and CDR2 FQNNGV. The CDR3: CASSLGTGTGITNEKLFF. The DNA for the CDR3 is TGTGCCAGCAGCTTAGGAACCGGGACAGGGATAACTAATGAAAAACTGTTTTTT.

The chain employs TRBV30 and TRBJ2-7; no clear D gene. The CDR3 has 12 amino acids. The germline V gene encodes CDR1 GTSNPN and CDR2 SVGIG (reference sequence). The germline V and J ends were trimmed by 3 bases and 6 bases, with 12 bases remaining between them. CDR3 nucleotides: TGTGCCTGGAGGCTTTATAGTGCCGAGCAGTACTTC. It codes for CAWRLYSAEQYF.

This chain connects TRBV5-1 to TRBJ2-7; 9 bases fit TRBD1. The CDR3 contains 16 residues. CDR1 is SGHRS, CDR2 YFSETQ, per germline. The junction had 7 bases not matched to a gene; V was cut back by 0 bases and J by 3 bases. The CDR3 coding sequence is TGCGCCAGCAGCTTGGTCGCTGGGACAGGGATCTACGAGCAGTACTTC. It codes for CASSLVAGTGIYEQYF. Complete variable domain (other parts from reference TRBV5-1 and TRBJ2-7): KAGVTQTPRYLIKTRGQQVTLSCSPISGHRSVSWYQQTPGQGLQFLFEYFSETQRNKGNFPGRFSGRQFSNSRSEMNVSTLELGDSALYLCASSLVAGTGIYEQYFGPGTRLTVT.

The rearrangement uses TRBV30 and TRBJ1-5; a weak D match, TRBD1 (6 bases). The CDR3 runs to 13 residues. CDR1 and CDR2 (germline): GTSNPN, SVGIG (reference sequence). V was clipped by 5 bases and J by 2 bases, with 10 bases between them. The CDR3 is CAWAGQRNQPQHF. CDR3 DNA: TGTGCCTGGGCTGGACAGCGCAATCAGCCCCAGCATTTT.

The V gene is TRBV2, the J gene TRBJ1-6; D ambiguous. Germline V gene lookup returns CDR1 SNHLY and CDR2 FYNNEI. The CDR3 consists of 14 residues. Trimming took 6 bases from V and 5 from J, leaving 11 bases between them. This CDR3 is CASRTLADNSPLHF. CDR3 coding DNA: TGTGCCAGCAGGACGCTGGCGGATAATTCACCCCTCCACTTT. Combining the CDR3 with reference TRBV2 and TRBJ1-6 gives the whole variable domain EPEVTQTPSHQVTQMGQEVILRCVPISNHLYFYWYRQILGQKVEFLVSFYNNEISEKSEIFDDQFSVERPDGSNFTLKIRSTKLEDSAMYFCASRTLADNSPLHFGNGTRLTVT.

The V gene is TRBV11-3, the J gene TRBJ2-7, with TRBD2 as a possible D gene (6 bases). The CDR3 covers 14 residues. Trimming removed 4 bases at V and 5 bases at J, with 15 bases between. The germline V gene has CDR1 SGHNT and CDR2 YENEEA. The CDR3 region has the DNA TGTGCCAGCAGCTCCCACGGGGGTTTAGACGAGCAGTACTTC. It yields the protein CASSSHGGLDEQYF.

The rearrangement uses TRBV5-5 and TRBJ1-6; the match to TRBD1 covers 7 bases. The trim removed 3 bases at V and 4 bases at J, leaving 1 base unmatched. Germline V lookup: CDR1 SGHKS, CDR2 YYEKEE (reference sequence). The CDR3 loop spans 14 amino acids. The CDR3 DNA is TGTGCCAGCAGCTGGGACAGTTATAATTCACCCCTCCACTTT. Protein product: CASSWDSYNSPLHF.

The chain joins TRBV7-2 to TRBJ2-3; a weak D match, TRBD2 (5 bases). Germline lookup yields CDR1 SGHTA and CDR2 FQGNSA. The CDR3 runs 13 residues. Trimming removed 5 bases from V and 4 bases from J, with 10 bases in between. The CDR3 coding sequence is TGTGCCAGCAGCCGTCCGGGGTCAGATACGCAGTATTTT. Its protein product is CASSRPGSDTQYF.

The chain recombines TRBV10-2 with TRBJ1-2; TRBD1 matches 10 bases. The germline CDR1 and CDR2 sequences are WSHSY and SAAADI. J lost 4 bases, V lost 3 bases, and 11 bases had no gene match. The CDR3 loop spans 17 amino acids. This CDR3 reads CASSDTLSGQGSYGYTF. CDR3 DNA sequence: TGCGCCAGCAGTGACACTCTGTCGGGACAGGGGAGCTATGGCTACACCTTC.